The source of this T cell receptor (beta chain) is a study of cytomegalovirus exposure and HLA in healthy donors. Comment on this clone: Antigen specificity is unknown.

Germline CDR1 and CDR2: LGHNT and FRNRAP. This CDR3 has 13 amino acids. After removal of 7 bases from V and 2 bases from J, the junction contained 4 bases not matched to a gene. Points from the study as a whole: TRBV6-2, TRBV6-3 and some other V segments were unresolvable in 87-base-pair reads.

With 60 Vbeta and 13 Jbeta primers, the PCR was carried out. The method was immunoSEQ multiplex PCR; TCRdb's version includes in-frame clones alone and lacks a portion of them. This table holds approximately 110,000 clones, around 74% found once. This receptor was obtained from a woman aged 40-49 years in good health and CMV-seropositive. Input material: PBMCs. The rearrangement uses TRBV12-5 and TRBJ2-5; 7 nucleotides match TRBD2. The CDR3 reads CASALGGQETQYF. CDR3 nucleotide sequence: TGTGCTAGTGCCCTGGGGGGGCAAGAGACCCAGTACTTC.